The present TCR beta chain was sequenced within a study of shared clonotypes between healthy human individuals. A word on this clone: As yet, its antigen is unknown.

Study-level results: Memory subsets generally showed lower estimated richness than naive subsets. Inspection by rarefaction showed sorted-subset sequencing to be incomplete despite large depth. In this cohort, only blood was sampled, and tissue repertoires likely differ.

CDR1 is SGHKS, CDR2 YYEKEE, per germline (reference sequence). The CDR3 is 17 amino acids. The V gene end was trimmed by 0 bases and the J gene end by 4 bases; junction bases not matched to a gene: 8. The method was immunoSEQ multiplex PCR; TCRdb's version includes in-frame clones alone and lacks a portion of them. The data hold a few million clones, with over 85% observed a single time. The sample consisted of naive CD4+ T cells from PBMCs. Subset denoted: CD45RA+ positively selected. The TCR comes from a man in his late teens or twenties in good health. Some clones in this sample may be carry-over from other donors' samples. The V and J genes are TRBV5-5 and TRBJ2-3; 10 bases match TRBD1. The CDR3 reads CASSLEPGQGPADTQYF. CDR3 in DNA: TGTGCCAGCAGCTTGGAGCCGGGACAGGGGCCCGCAGATACGCAGTATTTT.